The 9 T cell receptor beta chains presented below share a single source sample, sequenced in a study of cytomegalovirus exposure and HLA in healthy donors. Clones were sequenced by immunoSEQ multiplex PCR, and TCRdb holds only the in-frame ones, with some missing. The table records some 250,000 clones, around 89% of them present only once. Material: PBMCs. Receptors originate from a woman aged 18-35 years in good health and CMV-seronegative.

The rearrangement joins TRBV4-1 to TRBJ2-1; 13 bases map to TRBD2. CDR3 length equals 15 residues. V dropped 5 bases and J dropped 7; count of bases not matched to a gene: 5. Germline assignment: CDR1 MGHRA and CDR2 YSYEKL. The CDR3 coding sequence is TGCGCCAGCAGCTATACTAGCGGGGGGGCGAATGAGCAGTTCTTC. Residues: CASSYTSGGANEQFF.

CDR3: CASSEGRTSTQYF. The CDR3 DNA reads TGCGCCAGCAGTGAGGGTAGAACTAGTACGCAGTATTTT. V is TRBV10-2 and J is TRBJ2-3, with D possibly being TRBD2 (5 bases). Germline V gives CDR1 WSHSY, CDR2 SAAADI. Trimming left V 2 bases short and J 8 bases short, with 11 bases between. The CDR3 covers 13 residues.

The chain uses TRBV5-1 and TRBJ1-4, with 7 nucleotides matching TRBD1. The CDR3 has 14 amino acids. J gave up 8 bases and V 0 bases, and 4 bases lay outside the gene matches. The germline gives CDR1 SGHRS, CDR2 YFSETQ. The CDR3 nucleotides are TGCGCCAGCAGCTTGGAGGGGGCAGGGGAAAAACTGTTTTTT. The encoded protein is CASSLEGAGEKLFF.

V and J are TRBV4-1 and TRBJ2-3; 10 nucleotides align to TRBD2. Germline trimming cut 1 base from V and 5 bases from J; bases unmatched to any gene: 6. The CDR3 covers 16 residues. Germline V gives CDR1 MGHRA, CDR2 YSYEKL. The CDR3 bases are TGCGCCAGCAGCCAAGCTCAAGCGGGGGGGCAAGATACGCAGTATTTT. This translates into CASSQAQAGGQDTQYF.

The chain has TRBV7-2 and TRBJ2-5, with a possible D match to TRBD2 (6 bases). Germline CDR1 reads SGHTA; CDR2 reads FQGNSA. The V and J ends lost 1 base and 1 base respectively, with 7 bases between them. The CDR3 is 14 amino acids. The CDR3: CASSLGRAQETQYF. CDR3 in DNA: TGTGCCAGCAGCTTAGGGAGGGCCCAAGAGACCCAGTACTTC.

This clone was observed a single time. The J gene is TRBJ1-2, the V gene TRBV5-1, with D perhaps TRBD1 (6 bases). Trimming pared 6 bases from V and 4 bases from J, leaving 13 bases between. The CDR3 is 13 amino acids. Germline V gene data show CDR1 as SGHRS and CDR2 as YFSETQ. The CDR3: CASNNRDGYGYTF. CDR3 coding DNA: TGCGCCAGCAACAACAGGGATGGCTATGGCTACACCTTC.

The chain has TRBV6-4 and TRBJ2-3; 10 bases fit TRBD2. J was trimmed by 1 base and V by 1 base; bases with no gene match: 5. This CDR3 is 17 amino acids long. CDR1 and CDR2 (germline): MRHNA, SNTAGT. This CDR3 reads CASSDLPGTSGTDTQYF. DNA of the CDR3: TGTGCCAGCAGTGACTTGCCCGGGACTAGCGGCACAGATACGCAGTATTTT.

V is TRBV28 and J is TRBJ1-4; tentatively, D is TRBD1 (5 bases). Germline V lookup: CDR1 MDHEN, CDR2 SYDVKM. Trimming took 6 bases from V and 0 from J, leaving 11 bases between them. There are 15 residues in the CDR3. The CDR3 reads CASSFDSATNEKLFF. Here the CDR3 DNA reads TGTGCCAGCAGCTTCGACAGCGCAACTAATGAAAAACTGTTTTTT.

The count of this clone is one. The gene calls are TRBV19 and TRBJ2-5; D call uncertain. The length of the CDR3 is 12 residues. Deletions cut 5 bases from V and 1 base from J, with 5 bases between. The germline V gene has CDR1 LNHDA and CDR2 SQIVND (reference sequence). Written as DNA, the CDR3 is TGTGCCAGTAGTTTTAGCCAAGAGACCCAGTACTTC. This translates into CASSFSQETQYF.